The 24 T cell receptor beta chains below were found in one sample sequenced in a study of shared clonotypes between healthy human individuals (dated by TCRdb to about 2020). The method behind the library was the immunoSEQ multiplex PCR assay. TCRdb took over this immuneACCESS table, retaining in-frame rearrangements with V and J assigned. Such tables are incomplete; in checked studies, under half of the missing clones stem from an unresolved V gene, and the remainder is unexplained. This sample comprises millions of clones, about 95% of them detected only once. The top ten clones comprise about 1.1% of the sample. CD8 naive samples were CD45RO-negative cells positively selected for CCR7, giving a CD45RA+CCR7+ population that excluded TemRA cells. Sequencing was carried out using naive CD8+ T cells sorted from blood. The label giving this sample's cell subset or site can be read as: CD45RA+CCR7+. The receptors originated from a man younger than 30 in good health.

The chain has TRBV13 and TRBJ1-5; D is unresolved. This CDR3 is 13 amino acids long. Germline CDR1 is PRHDT and CDR2 is FYEKMQ (reference sequence). V was cut by 0 bases and J by 3 bases, with 3 bases left in between. CDR3: CASSLGNNQPQHF. CDR3 nucleotide sequence: TGTGCCAGCAGCTTAGGAAACAATCAGCCCCAGCATTTT.

V and J are TRBV15 and TRBJ2-7; no reliable D call. CDR1 is LNHNV and CDR2 is YYDKDF in the germline V gene (reference sequence). The V end was cut by 5 bases, the J end by 3 bases, with 11 bases between. This CDR3 contains 13 residues. The CDR3 loop reads CATSGQTLYEQYF. The CDR3 bases are TGTGCCACCAGCGGGCAGACTCTCTACGAGCAGTACTTC.

The chain combines TRBV9 with TRBJ2-7; 10 bases agree with TRBD2. V shed 4 bases, J shed 5 bases, and the junction held 6 bases outside the gene matches. This CDR3 region has 14 residues. Germline V CDR1 and CDR2: SGDLS, YYNGEE. For the CDR3, the DNA is TGTGCCAGCAGCCCTAGCGGGAGAGGGAACGAGCAGTACTTC. This sequence encodes CASSPSGRGNEQYF.

The chain combines TRBV5-6 with TRBJ1-2; a weak D match, TRBD1 (5 bases). The CDR3 extends over 14 amino acids. Trimming stripped 4 bases from V and 4 bases from J, with 14 bases between. Germline loops: CDR1 SGHDT, CDR2 YYEEEE. In DNA form, the CDR3 reads TGTGCCAGCAGCACACAGGTCCTCCTCTATGGCTACACCTTC. This codes for CASSTQVLLYGYTF.

This chain joins TRBV2 and TRBJ2-1, with D possibly called TRBD1 or TRBD2 (6 bases each). Germline values: CDR1 SNHLY, CDR2 FYNNEI. The germline V and J ends were trimmed by 3 bases and 3 bases, with 12 bases remaining between them. CDR3 length: 15 residues. The CDR3 sequence is CASSDEGGIYNEQFF. In DNA, the CDR3 is TGTGCCAGCAGTGACGAGGGGGGAATCTACAATGAGCAGTTCTTC.

In its sample, this clone was seen once. The CDR3 coding sequence is TGTGCCCGGAGGGGGGGAGGCTCCTACGAGCAGTACTTC. It encodes CARRGGGSYEQYF. The chain combines TRBV2 with TRBJ2-7, with D perhaps matching TRBD2 (7 bases). CDR1 and CDR2 from the germline V gene are SNHLY and FYNNEI. This CDR3 region has 13 residues. Trimming pared 11 bases from V and 0 bases from J, leaving 14 bases between.

For this clone: This sample includes further DNA sequences coding for the same CDR3. The chain is built from TRBV30 and TRBJ2-7; no firm D call. Trimming cost V 0 bases and J 3 bases, with 18 bases left between them. The CDR3 runs 16 residues. Germline V lookup: CDR1 GTSNPN, CDR2 SVGIG (reference sequence). CDR3 in amino acids: CAWSVLERQIDYEQYF. The CDR3, as DNA: TGTGCCTGGAGTGTACTCGAGCGCCAGATAGACTACGAGCAGTACTTC.

This clone was observed once. This chain connects TRBV4-3 to TRBJ2-1, with 9 nucleotides matching TRBD2. V lost 1 base, J lost 8 bases, and 9 bases stayed unmatched. The CDR3 sequence is 16 residues long. The germline V gene has CDR1 LGHNA and CDR2 YSLEER. CDR3: CASSQGVSGSGYEQFF. Written as DNA, the CDR3 is TGCGCCAGCAGCCAAGGAGTTAGCGGGAGCGGGTATGAGCAGTTCTTC.

The chain carries TRBV10-2 and TRBJ1-6; the match to TRBD1 covers 11 bases. The trim removed 4 bases at V and 8 bases at J, leaving 7 bases unmatched. The length of the CDR3 is 16 residues. Germline V lookup: CDR1 WSHSY, CDR2 SAAADI. The CDR3 sequence is CASSAAGTGGHSPLHF. In nucleotides, the CDR3 is TGCGCCAGCAGTGCCGCCGGGACAGGGGGTCATTCACCCCTCCACTTT.

The chain couples TRBV5-4 to TRBJ2-7; 10 positions agree with TRBD1. The CDR3 sequence is 15 residues long. J was trimmed by 5 bases and V by 0 bases; bases with no gene match: 5. Germline CDR1 and CDR2: SGHNT and YYREEE (reference sequence). CDR3 in amino acids: CASSLVGQGVHEQYF. DNA for the CDR3: TGTGCCAGCAGCTTGGTAGGACAGGGGGTCCACGAGCAGTACTTC.

The chain carries TRBV5-6 and TRBJ2-7, with 10 positions matching TRBD1. Per the germline V gene, CDR1 is SGHDT and CDR2 is YYEEEE. This CDR3 region has 17 residues. V gave up 3 bases and J gave up 2 bases; unmatched junction bases: 11. The CDR3 region has the DNA TGTGCCAGCAGCTGGACCGAGGGGACAGGGGTCCCCTACGAGCAGTACTTC. As protein: CASSWTEGTGVPYEQYF.

CDR3 sequence reads: CASSQDGTGTYGYTF. CDR3 bases: TGTGCCAGCAGCCAGGATGGGACAGGGACCTATGGCTACACCTTC. The gene calls are TRBV4-2 and TRBJ1-2, with 9 bases aligning to TRBD1. V lost 3 bases to trimming and J lost 4 bases; unmatched junction nucleotides: 6. This CDR3 is 15 amino acids long. The germline V gene encodes CDR1 LGHNA and CDR2 YNFKEQ.

V usage is TRBV7-9 and J usage is TRBJ2-3, with D tentatively TRBD2 (6 bases). CDR3 length: 15 residues. Germline-derived CDR1 and CDR2 are SEHNR and FQNEAQ (reference sequence). Between the trimmed V and J ends, which lost 1 base and 6 bases, there was a span of 14 bases. The CDR3 coding sequence is TGTGCCAGCAGCTTAGGCCAGGGAGGCCTGGATACGCAGTATTTT. Protein sequence: CASSLGQGGLDTQYF.

The V call is TRBV27, the J call TRBJ2-1; 13 bases map to TRBD2. V lost 6 bases to trimming and J lost 4 bases; unmatched junction nucleotides: 3. The germline gives CDR1 MNHEY, CDR2 SMNVEV (reference sequence). The CDR3 spans 15 residues. The CDR3: CASRLLAGGYNEQFF. The DNA of the CDR3 is TGTGCCAGCAGGTTACTAGCGGGAGGGTACAATGAGCAGTTCTTC.

This clone was picked up one time. The rearrangement uses TRBV25-1 and TRBJ1-1; 8 nucleotides align to TRBD1. V dropped 0 bases and J dropped 4; count of bases not matched to a gene: 4. Germline V gene data show CDR1 as MGHDK and CDR2 as SYGVNS. There are 15 residues in the CDR3. CDR3 coding DNA: TGTGCCAGCAGTGAATATTACAGGGGGACCACTGAAGCTTTCTTT. As protein: CASSEYYRGTTEAFF.

The sample holds a few counts of this clone. The chain couples TRBV6-5 to TRBJ1-3, with D perhaps matching TRBD1 (5 bases). CDR1 and CDR2 from the germline V gene are MNHEY and SVGAGI. Trimming shortened V by 2 bases and J by 4 bases, and 12 bases separated the two germline ends. The CDR3 runs to 15 residues. As DNA, the CDR3 is TGTGCCAGCAGTTACGCAGGGTTCGACGGAAACACCATATATTTT. Translating it yields CASSYAGFDGNTIYF.

V gene TRBV5-1 combines with J gene TRBJ2-1; 7 bases map to TRBD2. With 2 bases clipped from V and 0 bases from J, the junction kept 5 bases outside the gene matches. CDR3 length: 16 amino acids. Germline V CDR1 and CDR2: SGHRS, YFSETQ. The DNA for the CDR3 is TGCGCCAGCAGCTTTATTGGCGGGAGCTCCTACAATGAGCAGTTCTTC. Translating it yields CASSFIGGSSYNEQFF. The full variable domain, its missing parts supplied by reference TRBV5-1 and TRBJ2-1, is KAGVTQTPRYLIKTRGQQVTLSCSPISGHRSVSWYQQTPGQGLQFLFEYFSETQRNKGNFPGRFSGRQFSNSRSEMNVSTLELGDSALYLCASSFIGGSSYNEQFFGPGTRLTVL.

The chain combines TRBV5-1 with TRBJ2-3; 9 bases align to TRBD2. J lost 2 bases, V lost 0 bases, and 4 bases had no gene match. Germline V gives CDR1 SGHRS, CDR2 YFSETQ. The CDR3 consists of 16 residues. The CDR3 DNA reads as TGCGCCAGCAGCTTGGCCCTAGCGGGACACACAGATACGCAGTATTTT. This sequence encodes CASSLALAGHTDTQYF.

The V and J genes are TRBV13 and TRBJ2-3; weak D call: TRBD2 (6 bases). V gave up 5 bases and J gave up 3 bases, with 9 bases separating them. Per germline, CDR1 PRHDT and CDR2 FYEKMQ (reference sequence). The CDR3 loop spans 13 amino acids. The DNA of the CDR3 is TGTGCCAGCAGCCGACTAGAGACAGATACGCAGTATTTT. Translating gives CASSRLETDTQYF.

V usage is TRBV5-4 and J usage is TRBJ2-5, with D unresolved. Per germline, CDR1 SGHNT and CDR2 YYREEE (reference sequence). V lost 2 bases and J lost 4, with 18 bases in between. The CDR3 contains 16 residues. The CDR3 nucleotides read TGTGCCAGCAGCTTAAGTCTGGGGTCCCCTGGAGAGACCCAGTACTTC. Protein: CASSLSLGSPGETQYF.

The J gene is TRBJ2-1, the V gene TRBV6-5; 7 bases are shared with TRBD2. The J segment lost 8 bases and the V segment lost 1 base, leaving 8 bases of the junction unmatched. Germline lookup yields CDR1 MNHEY and CDR2 SVGAGI. The CDR3 is 15 residues long. The CDR3 here is CASSYLVRENDEQFF. The CDR3 bases are TGTGCCAGCAGTTACTTGGTGCGGGAGAATGATGAGCAGTTCTTC.

The V call is TRBV30, the J call TRBJ1-6; 8 nucleotides agree with TRBD1. Germline lookup yields CDR1 GTSNPN and CDR2 SVGIG (reference sequence). The CDR3 runs to 15 residues. With 3 bases clipped from V and 10 bases from J, the junction kept 11 bases outside the gene matches. The CDR3 reads CAWRPQGQGESPLHF. For the CDR3, the DNA is TGTGCCTGGAGACCCCAAGGACAGGGAGAGTCACCCCTCCACTTT.

V and J are TRBV6-4 and TRBJ2-1, with 13 bases matching TRBD2. J lost 0 bases, V lost 8 bases, and 4 bases had no gene match. Germline values: CDR1 MRHNA, CDR2 SNTAGT. The CDR3 extends over 16 amino acids. In DNA, the CDR3 is TGTGCCAGCGGGACTAGCGGGGTGAGCTCCTACAATGAGCAGTTCTTC. Protein product: CASGTSGVSSYNEQFF.

The genes are TRBV10-3 and TRBJ2-3; D might be TRBD1 (5 bases). Germline CDR1 is ENHRY and CDR2 is SYGVKD. The V end was cut by 0 bases, the J end by 3 bases, with 10 bases between. The length of the CDR3 is 15 residues. CDR3 DNA: TGTGCCATCAGTGAGTCATCTACAGGAACAGATACGCAGTATTTT. It encodes CAISESSTGTDTQYF.